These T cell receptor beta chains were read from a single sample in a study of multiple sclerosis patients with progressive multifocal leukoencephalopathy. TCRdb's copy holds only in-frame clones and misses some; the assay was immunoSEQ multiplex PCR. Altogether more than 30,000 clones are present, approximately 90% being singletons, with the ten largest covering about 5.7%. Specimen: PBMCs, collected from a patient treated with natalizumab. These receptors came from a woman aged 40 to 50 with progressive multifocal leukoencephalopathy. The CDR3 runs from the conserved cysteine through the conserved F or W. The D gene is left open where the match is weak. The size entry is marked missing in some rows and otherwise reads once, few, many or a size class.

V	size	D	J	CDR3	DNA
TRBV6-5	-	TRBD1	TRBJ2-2	CASMRGQDGGELFF	TGTGCCAGCATGAGGGGGCAGGATGGCGGGGAGCTGTTTTTT
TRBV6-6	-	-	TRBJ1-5	CASSYSAGATNQPQHF	TGTGCCAGCAGTTACTCGGCAGGGGCCACCAATCAGCCCCAGCATTTT
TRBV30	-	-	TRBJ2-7	CAWRAPGSYEQYF	TGTGCCTGGAGAGCCCCCGGGAGTTACGAGCAGTACTTC
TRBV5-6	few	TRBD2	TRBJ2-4	CASSSSGSLAKNIQYF	TGTGCCAGCAGCTCTAGCGGAAGCCTAGCCAAAAACATTCAGTACTTC
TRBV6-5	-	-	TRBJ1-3	CASSYSPIATGNTIYF	TGTGCCAGCAGTTACTCCCCTATAGCAACTGGAAACACCATATATTTT
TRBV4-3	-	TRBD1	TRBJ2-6	CASSLGQGSGANVLTF	TGCGCCAGCAGCCTCGGACAGGGTTCCGGGGCCAACGTCCTGACTTTC
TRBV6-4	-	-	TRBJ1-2	CASSVEGGSYGYTF	TGTGCCAGCAGTGTAGAGGGAGGGAGCTATGGCTACACCTTC
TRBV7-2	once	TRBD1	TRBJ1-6	CASRITGGTSPLHF	TGTGCCAGCAGAATCACAGGGGGCACTTCACCCCTCCACTTT
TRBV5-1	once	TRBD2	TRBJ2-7	CASSYLPSAGAYEQYF	TGCGCCAGCAGCTACCTCCCCTCAGCGGGAGCCTACGAGCAGTACTTC
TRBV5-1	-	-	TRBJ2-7	CASSLLGNEQYF	TGCGCCAGCAGCCTCCTAGGGAACGAGCAGTACTTC
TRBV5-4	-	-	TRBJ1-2	CASSLAGSGYGYTF	TGTGCCAGCAGCTTGGCAGGTTCAGGCTATGGCTACACCTTC
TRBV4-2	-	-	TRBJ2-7	CASSQEPGRYEQYF	TGTGCCAGCAGCCAAGAGCCAGGGAGGTACGAGCAGTACTTC
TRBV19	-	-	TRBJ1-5	CASTDPGNQPQHF	TGTGCCAGTACCGATCCCGGGAATCAGCCCCAGCATTTT
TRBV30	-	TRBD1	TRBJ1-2	CAWTRDRGDYGYTF	TGTGCCTGGACCCGGGACAGGGGGGACTATGGCTACACCTTC
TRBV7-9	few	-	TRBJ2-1	CASSACGRPSSYNEQFF	TGTGCCAGCAGCGCCTGCGGCCGGCCGAGCTCCTACAATGAGCAGTTCTTC
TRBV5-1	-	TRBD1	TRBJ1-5	CASSLFGDRGQPQHF	TGCGCCAGCAGCTTGTTCGGTGACAGGGGTCAGCCCCAGCATTTT
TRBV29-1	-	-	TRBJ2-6	CSVELGGTGANVLTF	TGCAGCGTTGAATTGGGGGGAACTGGGGCCAACGTCCTGACTTTC
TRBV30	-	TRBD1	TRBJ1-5	CAWSRDRGPGGPQHF	TGTGCCTGGAGCCGGGACAGGGGGCCGGGCGGGCCCCAGCATTTT
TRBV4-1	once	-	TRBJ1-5	CASSQDSGRVRNQPQHF	TGCGCCAGCAGCCAAGACTCTGGCAGGGTAAGAAATCAGCCCCAGCATTTT
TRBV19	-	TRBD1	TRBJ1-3	CASSIAGTAFTGNTIYF	TGTGCCAGTAGTATAGCCGGGACAGCATTTACTGGAAACACCATATATTTT
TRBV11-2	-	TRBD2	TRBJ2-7	CASNKYGGSLTYEQYF	TGTGCCAGCAACAAGTACGGCGGGAGTCTCACCTACGAGCAGTACTTC
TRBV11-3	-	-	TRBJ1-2	CASSLAEINYGYTF	TGTGCCAGCAGCTTAGCGGAGATCAACTATGGCTACACCTTC
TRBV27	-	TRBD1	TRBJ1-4	CASSPRTGRSEKLFF	TGTGCCAGCAGTCCCCGGACAGGGAGGAGTGAAAAACTGTTTTTT
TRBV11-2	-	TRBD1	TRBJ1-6	CASSLVGQTGGASKSPLHF	TGTGCCAGCAGCTTAGTAGGGCAGACAGGGGGGGCGTCAAAGTCACCCCTCCACTTT
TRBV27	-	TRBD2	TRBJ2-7	CASSVELAGNEQYF	TGTGCCAGCAGTGTCGAACTAGCGGGAAACGAGCAGTACTTC
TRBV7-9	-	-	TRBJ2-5	CASSLATAQETQYF	TGTGCCAGCAGCTTAGCGACAGCGCAAGAGACCCAGTACTTC
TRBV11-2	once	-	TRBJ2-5	CASSLIVTQGTQYF	TGTGCCAGCAGCTTAATAGTAACGCAGGGGACCCAGTACTTC
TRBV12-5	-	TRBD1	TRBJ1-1	CASLQGGSAEAFF	TGTGCTAGCCTACAGGGGGGGAGTGCTGAAGCTTTCTTT
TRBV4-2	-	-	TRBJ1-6	CASSHTQVGVKANSPLHF	TGTGCCAGCAGCCATACCCAGGTCGGGGTGAAGGCTAATTCACCCCTCCACTTT
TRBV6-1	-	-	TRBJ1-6	CASSPFGLEPLHF	TGTGCCAGCAGTCCCTTCGGGTTGGAACCCCTCCACTTT
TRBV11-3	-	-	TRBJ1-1	CASSLAYLGKAEAFF	TGTGCCAGCAGCTTAGCTTATCTGGGGAAAGCTGAAGCTTTCTTT
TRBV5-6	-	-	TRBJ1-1	CASSWMSGATPRGTEAFF	TGTGCCAGCAGCTGGATGTCCGGGGCAACACCCAGGGGCACTGAAGCTTTCTTT
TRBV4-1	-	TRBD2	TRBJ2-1	CASSQERAGFYNEQFF	TGCGCCAGCAGCCAAGAAAGAGCGGGATTCTACAATGAGCAGTTCTTC
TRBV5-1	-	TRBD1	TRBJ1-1	CASSGTGAEAFF	TGCGCCAGCAGCGGGACAGGGGCTGAAGCTTTCTTT
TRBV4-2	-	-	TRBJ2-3	CASSQDRGRTDTQYF	TGTGCCAGCAGCCAAGATCGGGGACGCACAGATACGCAGTATTTT
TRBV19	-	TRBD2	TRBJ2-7	CASSMAPASGGPYEQYF	TGTGCCAGTAGTATGGCCCCGGCTAGCGGGGGTCCCTACGAGCAGTACTTC
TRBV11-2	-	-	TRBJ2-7	CASSERDRTSYEQYF	TGTGCCAGCAGCGAGCGGGACAGGACGTCCTACGAGCAGTACTTC
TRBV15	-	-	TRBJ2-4	CATSRDLGNIQYF	TGTGCCACCAGCAGAGATCTTGGGAACATTCAGTACTTC
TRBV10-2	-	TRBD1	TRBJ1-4	CASRGPGQGAEKLFF	TGCGCCAGCAGGGGCCCGGGACAGGGTGCGGAAAAACTGTTTTTT
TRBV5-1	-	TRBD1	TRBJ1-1	CASKNTQGDPEAFF	TGCGCCAGCAAGAACACTCAGGGGGATCCTGAAGCTTTCTTT
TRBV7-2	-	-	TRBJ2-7	CASSLPGALYEQYF	TGTGCCAGCAGCTTGCCCGGGGCCCTCTACGAGCAGTACTTC
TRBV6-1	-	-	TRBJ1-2	CASRAKGSGYTF	TGTGCCAGCAGGGCGAAGGGGTCGGGCTACACCTTC